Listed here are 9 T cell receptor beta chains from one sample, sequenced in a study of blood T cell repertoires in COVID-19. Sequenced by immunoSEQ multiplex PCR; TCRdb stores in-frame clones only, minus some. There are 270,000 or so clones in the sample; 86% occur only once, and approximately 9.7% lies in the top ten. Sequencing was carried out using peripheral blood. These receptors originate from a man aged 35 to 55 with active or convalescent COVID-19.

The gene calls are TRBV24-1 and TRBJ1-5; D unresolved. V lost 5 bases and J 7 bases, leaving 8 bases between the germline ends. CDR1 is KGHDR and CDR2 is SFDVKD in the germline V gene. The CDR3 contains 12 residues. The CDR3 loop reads CATSVGGQPQHF. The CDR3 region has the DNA TGTGCCACCAGTGTAGGCGGGCAGCCCCAGCATTTT.

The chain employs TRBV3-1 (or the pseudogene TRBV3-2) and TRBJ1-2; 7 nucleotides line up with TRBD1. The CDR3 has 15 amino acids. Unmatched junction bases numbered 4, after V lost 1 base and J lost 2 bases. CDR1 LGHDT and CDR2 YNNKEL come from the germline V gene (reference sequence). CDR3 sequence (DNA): TGTGCCAGCAGCCAAGCGACCAGGGGGAACTATGGCTACACCTTC. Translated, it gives CASSQATRGNYGYTF.

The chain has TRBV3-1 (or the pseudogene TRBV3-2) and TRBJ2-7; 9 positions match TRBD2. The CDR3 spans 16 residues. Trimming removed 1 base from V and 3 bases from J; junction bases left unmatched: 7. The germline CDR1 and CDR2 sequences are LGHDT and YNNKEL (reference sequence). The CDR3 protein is CASSQGPAGGFYEQYF. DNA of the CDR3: TGTGCCAGCAGCCAAGGGCCCGCGGGAGGGTTCTACGAGCAGTACTTC.

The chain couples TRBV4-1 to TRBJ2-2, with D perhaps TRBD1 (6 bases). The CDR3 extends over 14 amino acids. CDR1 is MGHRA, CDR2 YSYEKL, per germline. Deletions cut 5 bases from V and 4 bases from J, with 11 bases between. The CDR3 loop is CASSTPGVTGELFF. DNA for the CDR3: TGCGCCAGCAGCACCCCAGGGGTCACCGGGGAGCTGTTTTTT.

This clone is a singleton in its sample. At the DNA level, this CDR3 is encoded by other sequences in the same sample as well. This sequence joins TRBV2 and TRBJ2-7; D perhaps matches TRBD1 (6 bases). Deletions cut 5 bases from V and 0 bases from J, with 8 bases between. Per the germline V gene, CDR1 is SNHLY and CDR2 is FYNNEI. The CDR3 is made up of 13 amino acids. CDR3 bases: TGTGCCAGCAGTCCGGACAGCTCCTACGAGCAGTACTTC. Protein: CASSPDSSYEQYF.

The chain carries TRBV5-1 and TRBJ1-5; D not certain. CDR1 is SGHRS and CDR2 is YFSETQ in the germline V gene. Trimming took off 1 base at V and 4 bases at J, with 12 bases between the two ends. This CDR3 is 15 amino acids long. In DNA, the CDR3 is TGCGCCAGCAGCTTGTGGTACGGGAAAAATCAGCCCCAGCATTTT. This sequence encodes CASSLWYGKNQPQHF.

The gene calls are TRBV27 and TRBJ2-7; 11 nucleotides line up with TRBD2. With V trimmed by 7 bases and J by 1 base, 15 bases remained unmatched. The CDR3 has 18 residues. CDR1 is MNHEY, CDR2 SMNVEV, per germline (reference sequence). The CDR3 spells CASKPLLLAGESSYEQYF. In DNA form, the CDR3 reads TGTGCCAGCAAGCCCCTATTACTAGCGGGAGAAAGTTCCTACGAGCAGTACTTC.

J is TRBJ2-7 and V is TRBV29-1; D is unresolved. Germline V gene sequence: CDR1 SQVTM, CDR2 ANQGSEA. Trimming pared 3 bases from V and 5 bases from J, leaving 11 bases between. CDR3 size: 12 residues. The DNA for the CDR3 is TGCAGCGTTGAGGTGGCCAGCGACGAGCAGTACTTC. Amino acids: CSVEVASDEQYF.

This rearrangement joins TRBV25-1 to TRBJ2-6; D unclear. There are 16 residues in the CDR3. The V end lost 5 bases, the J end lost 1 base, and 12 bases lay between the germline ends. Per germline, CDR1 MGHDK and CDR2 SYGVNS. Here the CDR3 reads CASSNPRSSGANVLTF. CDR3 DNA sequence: TGTGCCAGCAGTAATCCTCGGTCTTCTGGGGCCAACGTCCTGACTTTC.